This T cell receptor (beta chain) emerged from a study of beta chain features in type 1 diabetes. Study summary: No age, gender or cell yield differences were seen between patients and healthy donors.

Details on this clone: The antigen is unknown.

The sequenced template was cDNA made from the entire isolated RNA. TCRdb's copy holds only in-frame clones and misses some; the assay was immunoSEQ multiplex PCR. This table has some 27,000 clones, approximately 64% appearing once. Broader study findings: cDNA-based reads could over-represent cells with high TCR expression. The study found moderately but significantly shorter TCRB CDR3s in all four CD4+ subsets of Type 1 diabetes patients.

Germline lookup yields CDR1 SEHNR and CDR2 FQNEAQ (reference sequence). The CDR3 runs 15 residues. V gave up 4 bases and J gave up 10 bases; unmatched junction bases: 10. The TCR was taken from a woman in her twenties or thirties with type 1 diabetes. Sequenced: Tregs from blood. The chain recombines TRBV7-9 with TRBJ1-6; 7 bases fit TRBD1. The CDR3 DNA is TGTGCCAGCAGCTCTTTGACAGGGCGGTCATCACCCCTCCACTTT. It is translated as CASSSLTGRSSPLHF.